The text below deals with one T cell receptor (beta chain). V was pared by 5 bases and J by 0 bases, with 8 bases between. The germline V gene has CDR1 MDHEN and CDR2 SYDVKM. CDR3 length: 13 amino acids. The data were taken from a study of technical replicates of blood from a few donors. Measured with immunoSEQ multiplex PCR; TCRdb has only the in-frame clones, and not every one. The data hold some 48,000 clones, with approximately 95% observed a single time. The chain links TRBV28 to TRBJ2-7; D is undetermined. Sequenced input: T cells isolated from PBMCs. The sequence was collected from a human donor in good health. The CDR3 protein is CASSRTGSYEQYF. In DNA form, the CDR3 reads TGTGCCAGCAGTCGTACTGGCTCCTACGAGCAGTACTTC.